One and the same sample provided the 21 T cell receptor beta chains below, sequenced in a study of immune characterization of retroperitoneal liposarcoma. TCRdb analysed the PCR reads with MiXCR anew, one entry per CDR3 protein. Among around 11,000 distinct CDR3 sequences listed, about 23% were seen once. Material for sequencing was blood. The source is a female donor with retroperitoneal liposarcoma.

There are many counts of this clonotype. The genes are TRBV11-2 and TRBJ2-5, with 10 positions matching TRBD2. The length of the CDR3 is 18 residues. Germline V lookup: CDR1 SGHAT, CDR2 FQNNGV. Trimming cost V 0 bases and J 5 bases; bases outside gene matches: 12. In DNA, the CDR3 is TGTGCCAGCAGCTTAGATGGGCTAGCGGGAGTTCCCCCGGAGACCCAGTACTTC. Its protein product is CASSLDGLAGVPPETQYF.

The J gene is TRBJ2-1, the V gene TRBV9; TRBD2 agrees at 16 bases. CDR1 is SGDLS, CDR2 YYNGEE, per germline. Germline trimming cut 3 bases from V and 3 bases from J; bases unmatched to any gene: 6. The length of the CDR3 is 18 residues. The CDR3 protein is CASSAGTSGRADYNEQFF. The CDR3, as DNA: TGTGCCAGCAGCGCCGGGACTAGCGGGAGGGCCGACTACAATGAGCAGTTCTTC.

The chain recombines TRBV6-7 with TRBJ2-5; 16 nucleotides match TRBD2. TRBJ2-7 matches the DNA end more closely, so the J call is doubtful. TRBV6-7 is labeled an ORF, and its function is uncertain. The CDR3 runs to 17 residues. The CDR3 DNA reads TGTGCCAGCAGCCGGGGACTAGCGGGAGGGCCTGAGGGCGAGCAGTACTTC. Translation gives CASSRGLAGGPEGEQYF.

This rearrangement joins TRBV7-2 to TRBJ2-4; 8 positions agree with TRBD2. The J call may be faulty, since TRBJ2-5 better matches the DNA end. The CDR3 loop spans 15 amino acids. Germline CDR1 reads SGHTA; CDR2 reads FQGNSA. CDR3 loop: CASSLAAGGQETQYF. The CDR3 DNA is TGTGCCAGCAGCTTAGCGGCGGGAGGACAAGAGACCCAGTACTTC.

The CDR3 region has the DNA TGTGCCTGGAGTCAGGGACAGGATCAGCCCCAGCATTTT. It yields the protein CAWSQGQDQPQHF. The chain links TRBV30 to TRBJ1-5; 8 bases are a match to TRBD1. The CDR3 loop spans 13 amino acids. Trimming took 2 bases from V and 5 from J; bases not matched to a gene: 2. Per the germline V gene, CDR1 is GTSNPN and CDR2 is SVGIG (reference sequence).

Within the sample, this clonotype is medium-sized (0.01 to 0.1%). This sequence joins TRBV6-4 and TRBJ2-2, with TRBD2 as a possible D gene (6 bases). Between the trimmed V and J ends, which lost 4 bases and 7 bases, there was a span of 13 bases. CDR1 and CDR2 from the germline V gene are MRHNA and SNTAGT. The CDR3 extends over 14 amino acids. The CDR3 region is CASSAISGVGELFF. CDR3 DNA sequence: TGTGCCAGCAGTGCCATTTCGGGAGTCGGGGAGCTGTTTTTT.

The sample holds many counts of this clonotype. The V call is TRBV12-3 or TRBV12-4, the J call TRBJ2-1; D not certain. This CDR3 spans 14 amino acids. Trimming removed 6 bases from V and 0 bases from J, with 9 bases in between. The CDR3 loop is CASRLKSSYNEQFF. For the CDR3, the DNA is TGTGCCAGCAGACTAAAGAGCTCCTACAATGAGCAGTTCTTC.

A few counts support this clonotype. The V gene is TRBV6-1, the J gene TRBJ2-1; perhaps TRBD1 as D (5 bases). Matching the DNA end better, TRBJ2-7 makes the J call doubtful. The CDR3 sequence is 14 residues long. Germline CDR1 MNHNS, CDR2 SASEGT. The CDR3 spells CASSETTVSYEQYF. The DNA for the CDR3 is TGTGCCAGCAGTGAAACGACAGTCTCCTACGAGCAGTACTTC.

This clonotype occurred a few times. The V gene is TRBV27, the J gene TRBJ2-2, with D perhaps TRBD1 (5 bases). The CDR3 spans 14 residues. Germline V gene sequence: CDR1 MNHEY, CDR2 SMNVEV (reference sequence). The germline V and J ends were trimmed by 6 bases and 5 bases, with 13 bases remaining between them. Here the CDR3 reads CASRRQMFTGELFF. CDR3 nucleotides: TGTGCCAGCAGGAGACAGATGTTTACCGGGGAGCTGTTTTTT.

This clonotype is termed medium-sized (0.01 to 0.1%). V is TRBV6-5 and J is TRBJ2-5; D is ambiguous. Looked up from germline, CDR1 is MNHEY and CDR2 is SVGAGI. V was pared by 0 bases and J by 5 bases, with 7 bases between. CDR3 length: 13 amino acids. CDR3 amino acids: CASSYSNGETQYF. CDR3 DNA: TGTGCCAGCAGTTACTCGAATGGGGAGACCCAGTACTTC.

A note on this clonotype: One end of the junction varies from germline; a read error may be responsible. The J gene is TRBJ2-3, the V gene TRBV6-6; possible D gene TRBD1, 6 bases. Germline V gene data show CDR1 as MNHNY and CDR2 as SVGAGI (reference sequence). The CDR3 is made up of 12 amino acids. This CDR3 reads CVSKGGTDTQYF. CDR3 coding DNA: TGTGTCAGCAAAGGGGGTACAGATACGCAGTATTTT.

V usage is TRBV24-1 and J usage is TRBJ2-3, with D perhaps matching TRBD1 or TRBD2 (5 bases each). Per the germline V gene, CDR1 is KGHDR and CDR2 is SFDVKD. Trimming pared 2 bases from V and 2 bases from J, leaving 25 bases between. The CDR3 sequence is 20 residues long. This CDR3 is CATSDSEYSGTSGPTDTQYF. DNA for the CDR3: TGTGCCACCAGTGATTCGGAATATTCGGGGACCTCTGGGCCCACAGATACGCAGTATTTT.

This clonotype appeared many times. The V call is TRBV5-4, the J call TRBJ2-1; possible D gene TRBD2, 6 bases. CDR3 length equals 15 residues. V was pared by 5 bases and J by 0 bases, with 12 bases between. CDR1 is SGHNT and CDR2 is YYREEE in the germline V gene (reference sequence). The CDR3 spells CASSLSGLSYNEQFF. CDR3 bases: TGTGCCAGCAGTCTTAGCGGACTCTCCTACAATGAGCAGTTCTTC.

The chain employs TRBV10-1 and TRBJ2-1; D not resolved. The last part of the DNA fits TRBJ2-7 better; the J call may be wrong. There are 14 residues in the CDR3. CDR1 is WNHNN, CDR2 SYGVQD, per germline (reference sequence). In DNA, the CDR3 is TGCGCCAGCAGTGTGGGCAGTGTCGGCAATGAGCAGTACTTC. This codes for CASSVGSVGNEQYF.

This clonotype was counted at least ten times. V gene TRBV11-3 combines with J gene TRBJ2-5, with D maybe TRBD1 (6 bases). The last part of the DNA fits TRBJ2-7 better; the J call may be wrong. This CDR3 is 14 amino acids long. Germline values: CDR1 SGHNT, CDR2 YENEEA. The CDR3 bases are TGTGCCAGCAGACGGACGGGACAAACGTACGAGCAGTACTTC. The encoded protein is CASRRTGQTYEQYF.

This clonotype is classed as medium-sized. The CDR3 DNA reads as TGTGCCAGCAGTTTATTCGGACAGGGCTACGAGCAGTACTTC. Protein: CASSLFGQGYEQYF. The V call is TRBV27, the J call TRBJ2-1, with 8 bases lining up with TRBD1. The J call may be mistaken, given a closer DNA end match to TRBJ2-7. This CDR3 has 14 residues. CDR1 is MNHEY, CDR2 SMNVEV, per germline (reference sequence).

This clonotype was recorded at least ten times. The chain is built from TRBV11-3 and TRBJ1-1; possibly TRBD1 for D (5 bases). There are 15 residues in the CDR3. V lost 1 base to trimming and J lost 3 bases, with 12 bases between them. CDR1 and CDR2 from the germline V gene are SGHNT and YENEEA. The CDR3 here is CASSLVGTADTEAFF. For the CDR3, the DNA is TGTGCCAGCAGCTTAGTCGGGACGGCGGACACTGAAGCTTTCTTT.

This clonotype is classed as medium-sized. The V gene is TRBV11-2, the J gene TRBJ1-2; the match to TRBD1 covers 8 bases. The CDR3 runs to 15 residues. The junction had 3 bases not matched to a gene; V was cut back by 0 bases and J by 3 bases. Looked up from germline, CDR1 is SGHAT and CDR2 is FQNNGV. CDR3: CASSLDLQGDYGYTF. CDR3 coding DNA: TGTGCCAGCAGCTTAGATTTACAGGGGGACTATGGCTACACCTTC.

The chain combines TRBV7-7 with TRBJ1-1; tentatively, D is TRBD1 (6 bases). The germline CDR1 and CDR2 sequences are SSHAT and FNYEAQ (reference sequence). V shed 5 bases and J shed 5 bases, with 21 bases lying between them. The CDR3 totals 16 residues. The chain's CDR3 is CASSPPGGADQTEAFF. CDR3 bases: TGTGCCAGCAGCCCTCCCGGGGGGGCCGATCAGACTGAAGCTTTCTTT.

This clonotype occurred a few times. The chain carries TRBV11-1 and TRBJ2-1; D is tentatively TRBD1 or TRBD2 (5 bases each). This CDR3 region has 16 residues. The V end was cut by 5 bases, the J end by 0 bases, with 14 bases between. The germline CDR1 and CDR2 sequences are SGHAT and FQDESV (reference sequence). The CDR3 DNA is TGTGCCAGCAGCCCCATTGGGGGTAGCTCCTACAATGAGCAGTTCTTC. It specifies CASSPIGGSSYNEQFF.

This chain connects TRBV6-5 to TRBJ2-1; D might be TRBD2 (5 bases). CDR3 length: 13 amino acids. Trimming left V 0 bases short and J 12 bases short, with 12 bases between. Germline V lookup: CDR1 MNHEY, CDR2 SVGAGI. The CDR3 DNA sequence: TGTGCCAGCAGTTACTCCCTAGCAGGAAGGCAGTTCTTC. It yields the protein CASSYSLAGRQFF.